The 9 T cell receptor beta chains below all came from one sample that was sequenced in a study of PD-1 blockade in classical Hodgkin lymphoma (dated by TCRdb to about 2020). What the time point label conveys for this sample: newly diagnosed, previously untreated cHL patient sample. Library prep was done by the immunoSEQ multiplex PCR assay. The table comes from immuneACCESS by way of TCRdb, which keeps in-frame sequences with V and J called. Part of the clones is missing from these tables; in studies checked, under half for an unresolved V gene and the rest for unknown reasons. The sample table holds more than 15,000 clones, of which about nine tenths were seen once. Roughly 3.6% of the sample comes from the top ten. Sequenced input: peripheral blood mononuclear cells (PBMCs). These receptor sequences come from a human donor with classical Hodgkin lymphoma.

The gene calls are TRBV10-3 and TRBJ2-7; D gene uncertain. V shed 6 bases and J shed 2 bases, with 11 bases lying between them. This CDR3 spans 13 amino acids. The germline gives CDR1 ENHRY, CDR2 SYGVKD. The CDR3, as DNA: TGTGCCATCAGCTCGTCCCAGACCTACGAGCAGTACTTC. It yields the protein CAISSSQTYEQYF.

The rearrangement joins TRBV5-1 to TRBJ1-1, with unresolved D. V was shortened by 3 bases and J by 0 bases, with 12 bases between the two germline ends. Looked up from germline, CDR1 is SGHRS and CDR2 is YFSETQ. CDR3 length: 15 residues. CDR3 protein: CASSSEGEMNTEAFF. The CDR3 nucleotides read TGCGCCAGCAGCTCCGAGGGTGAGATGAACACTGAAGCTTTCTTT.

The CDR3: CASSPVPPTIANYGYTF. The CDR3 nucleotides read TGTGCCAGCTCACCCGTCCCCCCGACCATAGCTAACTATGGCTACACCTTC. V gene TRBV18 combines with J gene TRBJ1-2; D gene ambiguous. V lost 3 bases, J lost 0 bases, and 17 bases lay in between. Germline V gives CDR1 KGHSH, CDR2 LQKENI. The CDR3 is 17 amino acids. Filled out from reference TRBV18 and TRBJ1-2, the complete variable domain reads NAGVMQNPRHLVRRRGQEARLRCSPMKGHSHVYWYRQLPEEGLKFMVYLQKENIIDESGMPKERFSAEFPKEGPSILRIQQVVRGDSAAYFCASSPVPPTIANYGYTFGSGTRLTVV.

The gene calls are TRBV4-3 and TRBJ2-3; perhaps TRBD2 as D (5 bases). Trimming took off 1 base at V and 1 base at J, with 15 bases between the two ends. Germline values: CDR1 LGHNA, CDR2 YSLEER. There are 17 residues in the CDR3. This chain's CDR3 is CASSQAFGLRGTDTQYF. The CDR3 coding sequence is TGCGCCAGCAGCCAAGCTTTTGGCCTGAGGGGCACAGATACGCAGTATTTT.

The chain combines TRBV7-9 with TRBJ2-3; D unclear. The CDR3 sequence is 15 residues long. With 3 bases removed from V and 2 bases from J, the gap between germline ends came to 12 bases. Per germline, CDR1 SEHNR and CDR2 FQNEAQ (reference sequence). CDR3 coding DNA: TGTGCCAGCAGCTTCCGTGGCGGTCTCACAGATACGCAGTATTTT. Amino acid sequence: CASSFRGGLTDTQYF.

This sequence joins TRBV27 and TRBJ2-2; D unresolved. This CDR3 has 15 amino acids. Trimming cost V 6 bases and J 4 bases, with 15 bases left between them. Germline lookup yields CDR1 MNHEY and CDR2 SMNVEV (reference sequence). CDR3 loop: CASRDGDRPTGELFF. The CDR3 DNA sequence: TGTGCCAGCAGAGACGGAGACCGGCCCACCGGGGAGCTGTTTTTT.

The J gene is TRBJ2-1, the V gene TRBV15, with D possibly matching TRBD1 (6 bases). Trimming shortened V by 1 base and J by 10 bases, and 17 bases separated the two germline ends. This CDR3 is 15 amino acids long. CDR1 and CDR2 from the germline V gene are LNHNV and YYDKDF (reference sequence). The CDR3 bases are TGTGCCACCAGCAGAGGTAAAACAGGGTCATGGGAGCAGTTCTTC. Amino acid sequence: CATSRGKTGSWEQFF. The whole variable domain, filled in from reference TRBV15 and TRBJ2-1, reads DAMVIQNPRYQVTQFGKPVTLSCSQTLNHNVMYWYQQKSSQAPKLLFHYYDKDFNNEADTPDNFQSRRPNTSFCFLDIRSPGLGDTAMYLCATSRGKTGSWEQFFGPGTRLTVL.

This chain links TRBV2 with TRBJ1-5; tentatively, D is TRBD1 (5 bases). V lost 8 bases and J 3 bases, leaving 14 bases between the germline ends. The CDR3 contains 14 residues. From germline, CDR1 is SNHLY and CDR2 FYNNEI. The CDR3: CASHRDGLNQPQHF. CDR3 DNA sequence: TGTGCCAGCCACCGGGACGGCCTCAATCAGCCCCAGCATTTT.

The CDR3 region is CASSLSSTYEQYF. The DNA of the CDR3 is TGTGCCAGCAGCTTATCCAGCACCTACGAGCAGTACTTC. The chain combines TRBV7-2 with TRBJ2-7; D is uncertain. Trimming left V 2 bases short and J 2 bases short, with 7 bases between. Germline V gives CDR1 SGHTA, CDR2 FQGNSA. This CDR3 region has 13 residues. The entire variable domain, with the rest obtained from reference TRBV7-2 and TRBJ2-7, is as follows: GAGVSQSPSNKVTEKGKDVELRCDPISGHTALYWYRQSLGQGLEFLIYFQGNSAPDKSGLPSDRFSAERTGGSVSTLTIQRTQQEDSAVYLCASSLSSTYEQYFGPGTRLTVT.